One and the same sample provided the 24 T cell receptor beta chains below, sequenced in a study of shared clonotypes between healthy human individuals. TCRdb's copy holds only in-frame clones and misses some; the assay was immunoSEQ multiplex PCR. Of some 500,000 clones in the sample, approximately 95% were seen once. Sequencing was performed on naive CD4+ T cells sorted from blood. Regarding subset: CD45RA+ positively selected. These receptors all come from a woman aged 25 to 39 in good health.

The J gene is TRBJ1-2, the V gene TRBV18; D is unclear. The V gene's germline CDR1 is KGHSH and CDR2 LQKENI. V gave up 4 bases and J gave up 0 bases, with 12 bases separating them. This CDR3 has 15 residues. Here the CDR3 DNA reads TGTGCCAGCTCACAAGCTCGGACGGCTAACTATGGCTACACCTTC. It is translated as CASSQARTANYGYTF.

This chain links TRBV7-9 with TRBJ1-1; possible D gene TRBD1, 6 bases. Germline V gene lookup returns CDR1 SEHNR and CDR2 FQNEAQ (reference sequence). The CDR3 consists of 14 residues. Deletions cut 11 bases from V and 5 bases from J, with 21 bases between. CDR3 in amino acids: CACSRGAGGTEAFF. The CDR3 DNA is TGTGCCTGTTCCCGGGGGGCGGGAGGAACTGAAGCTTTCTTT.

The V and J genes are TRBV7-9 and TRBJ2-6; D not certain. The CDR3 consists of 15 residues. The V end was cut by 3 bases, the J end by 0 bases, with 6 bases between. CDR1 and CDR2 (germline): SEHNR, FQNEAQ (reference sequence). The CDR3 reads CASSFRVSGANVLTF. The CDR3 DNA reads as TGTGCCAGCAGCTTTAGGGTCTCTGGGGCCAACGTCCTGACTTTC.

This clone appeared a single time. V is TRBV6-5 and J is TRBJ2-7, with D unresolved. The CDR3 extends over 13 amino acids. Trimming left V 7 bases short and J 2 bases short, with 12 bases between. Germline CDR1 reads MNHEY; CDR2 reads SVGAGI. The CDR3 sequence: CASMRDPTYEQYF. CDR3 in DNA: TGTGCCAGCATGAGAGACCCGACCTACGAGCAGTACTTC.

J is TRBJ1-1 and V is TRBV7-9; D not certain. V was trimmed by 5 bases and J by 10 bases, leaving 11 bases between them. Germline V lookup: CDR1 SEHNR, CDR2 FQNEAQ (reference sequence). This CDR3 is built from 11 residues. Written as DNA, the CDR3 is TGTGCCAGCAGCCCCGCGGGGAGAGCTTTCTTT. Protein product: CASSPAGRAFF.

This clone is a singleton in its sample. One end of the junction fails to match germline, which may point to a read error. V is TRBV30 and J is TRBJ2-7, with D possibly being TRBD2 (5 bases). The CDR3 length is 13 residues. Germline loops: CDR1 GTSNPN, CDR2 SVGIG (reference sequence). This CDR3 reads CAGRTTATYEQYF. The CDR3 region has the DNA TGTGCCGGGAGAACGACGGCCACCTACGAGCAGTACTTC.

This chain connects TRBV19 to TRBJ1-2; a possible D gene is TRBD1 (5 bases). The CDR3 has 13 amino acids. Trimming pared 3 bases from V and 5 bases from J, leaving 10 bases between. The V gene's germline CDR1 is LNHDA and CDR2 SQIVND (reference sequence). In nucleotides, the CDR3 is TGTGCCAGTAGTATCGGGGGTTTGTATGGCTACACCTTC. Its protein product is CASSIGGLYGYTF.

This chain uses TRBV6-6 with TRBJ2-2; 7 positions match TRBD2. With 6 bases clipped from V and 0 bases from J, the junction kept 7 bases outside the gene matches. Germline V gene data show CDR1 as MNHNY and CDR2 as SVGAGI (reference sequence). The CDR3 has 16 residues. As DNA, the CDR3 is TGTGCCAGCAGGCATGGTCGGGGGGCGAACACCGGGGAGCTGTTTTTT. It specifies CASRHGRGANTGELFF.

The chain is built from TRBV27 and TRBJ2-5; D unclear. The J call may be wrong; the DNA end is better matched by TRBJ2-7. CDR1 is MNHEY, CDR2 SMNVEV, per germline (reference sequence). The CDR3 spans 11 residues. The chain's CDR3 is CASSSLHEQYF. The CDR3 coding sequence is TGTGCCAGCAGTTCCCTTCACGAGCAGTACTTC.

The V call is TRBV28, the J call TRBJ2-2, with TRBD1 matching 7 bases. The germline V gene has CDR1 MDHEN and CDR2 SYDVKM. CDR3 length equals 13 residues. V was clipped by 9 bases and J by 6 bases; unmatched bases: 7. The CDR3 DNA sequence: TGTGCCAGTTACTACAGGGGATCCGGGGAGCTGTTTTTT. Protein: CASYYRGSGELFF.

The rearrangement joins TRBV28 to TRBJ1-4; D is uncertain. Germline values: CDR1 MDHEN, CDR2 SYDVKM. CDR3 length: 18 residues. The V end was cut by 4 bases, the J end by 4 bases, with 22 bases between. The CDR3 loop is CASSSPDGRLGSNEKLFF. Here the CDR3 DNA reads TGTGCCAGCAGTTCTCCCGATGGCAGGCTGGGTAGTAATGAAAAACTGTTTTTT.

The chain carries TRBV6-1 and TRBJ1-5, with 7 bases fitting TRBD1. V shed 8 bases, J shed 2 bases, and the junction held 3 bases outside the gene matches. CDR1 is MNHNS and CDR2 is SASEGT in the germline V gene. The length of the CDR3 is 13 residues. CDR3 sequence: CASQGGGNQPQHF. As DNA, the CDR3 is TGTGCCAGCCAGGGGGGGGGCAATCAGCCCCAGCATTTT.

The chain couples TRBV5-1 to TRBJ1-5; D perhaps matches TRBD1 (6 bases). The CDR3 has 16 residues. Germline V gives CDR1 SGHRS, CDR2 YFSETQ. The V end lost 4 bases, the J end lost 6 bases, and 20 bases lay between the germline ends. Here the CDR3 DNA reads TGCGCCAGCAGCCCGAAACCAGGGGATCGGATTCAGCCCCAGCATTTT. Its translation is CASSPKPGDRIQPQHF.

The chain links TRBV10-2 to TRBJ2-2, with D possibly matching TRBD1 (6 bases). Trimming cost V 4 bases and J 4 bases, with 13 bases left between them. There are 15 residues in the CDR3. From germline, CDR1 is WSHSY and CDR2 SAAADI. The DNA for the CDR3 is TGCGCCAGCAGTGCACAGGGTCGAGTCACCGGGGAGCTGTTTTTT. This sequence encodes CASSAQGRVTGELFF.

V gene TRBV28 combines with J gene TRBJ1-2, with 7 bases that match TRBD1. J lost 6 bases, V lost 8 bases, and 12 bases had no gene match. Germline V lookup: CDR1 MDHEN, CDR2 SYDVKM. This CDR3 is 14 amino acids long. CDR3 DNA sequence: TGTGCCAGCGTGAGCCAGGGGGTTCCCAATGGCTACACCTTC. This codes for CASVSQGVPNGYTF.

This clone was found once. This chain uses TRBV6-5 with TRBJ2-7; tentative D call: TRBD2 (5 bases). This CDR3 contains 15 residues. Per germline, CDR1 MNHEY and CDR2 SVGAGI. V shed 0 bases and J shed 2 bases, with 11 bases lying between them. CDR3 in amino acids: CASSYSPDSPYEQYF. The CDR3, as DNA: TGTGCCAGCAGTTACTCGCCGGACTCTCCCTACGAGCAGTACTTC.

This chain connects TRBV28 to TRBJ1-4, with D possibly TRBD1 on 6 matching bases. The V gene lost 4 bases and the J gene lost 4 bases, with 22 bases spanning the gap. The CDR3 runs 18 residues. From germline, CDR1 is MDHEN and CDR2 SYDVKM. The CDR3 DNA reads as TGTGCCAGCAGTTCGGGGGCAGGATACCCGCAGGGTAATGAAAAACTGTTTTTT. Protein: CASSSGAGYPQGNEKLFF. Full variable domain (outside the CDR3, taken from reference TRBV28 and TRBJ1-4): DVKVTQSSRYLVKRTGEKVFLECVQDMDHENMFWYRQDPGLGLRLIYFSYDVKMKEKGDIPEGYSVSREKKERFSLILESASTNQTSMYLCASSSGAGYPQGNEKLFFGSGTQLSVL.

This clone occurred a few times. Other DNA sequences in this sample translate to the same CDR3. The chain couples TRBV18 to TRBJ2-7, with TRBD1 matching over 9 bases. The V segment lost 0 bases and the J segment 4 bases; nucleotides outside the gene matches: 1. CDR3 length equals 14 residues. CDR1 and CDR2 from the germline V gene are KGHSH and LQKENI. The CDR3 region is CASSPPGQGYEQYF. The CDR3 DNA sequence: TGTGCCAGCTCACCACCGGGACAGGGTTACGAGCAGTACTTC.

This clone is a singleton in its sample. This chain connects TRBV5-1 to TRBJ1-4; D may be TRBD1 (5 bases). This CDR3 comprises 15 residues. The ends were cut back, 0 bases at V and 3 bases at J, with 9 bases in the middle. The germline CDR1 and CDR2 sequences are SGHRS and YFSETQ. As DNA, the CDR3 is TGCGCCAGCAGCTTGGCCTCGGGGGCTAATGAAAAACTGTTTTTT. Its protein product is CASSLASGANEKLFF.

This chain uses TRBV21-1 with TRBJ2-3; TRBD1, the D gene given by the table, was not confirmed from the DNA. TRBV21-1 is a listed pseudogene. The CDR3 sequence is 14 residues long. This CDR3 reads CASSPRLRTDTQYF. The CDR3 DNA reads TGTGCCAGCAGCCCCAGGCTAAGGACAGATACGCAGTATTTT.

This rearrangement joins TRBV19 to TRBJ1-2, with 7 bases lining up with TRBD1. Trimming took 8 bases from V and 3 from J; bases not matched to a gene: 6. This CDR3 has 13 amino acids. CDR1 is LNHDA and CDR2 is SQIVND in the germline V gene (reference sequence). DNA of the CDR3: TGTGCCAGTCGGACAGGCTACGACTATGGCTACACCTTC. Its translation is CASRTGYDYGYTF.

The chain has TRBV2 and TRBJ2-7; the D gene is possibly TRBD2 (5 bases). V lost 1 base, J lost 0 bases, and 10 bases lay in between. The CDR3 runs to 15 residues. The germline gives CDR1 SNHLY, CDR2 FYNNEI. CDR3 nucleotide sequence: TGTGCCAGCAGTGAAGGGGAGCCCTTCTCCTACGAGCAGTACTTC. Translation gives CASSEGEPFSYEQYF. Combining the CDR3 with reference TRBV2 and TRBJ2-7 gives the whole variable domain EPEVTQTPSHQVTQMGQEVILRCVPISNHLYFYWYRQILGQKVEFLVSFYNNEISEKSEIFDDQFSVERPDGSNFTLKIRSTKLEDSAMYFCASSEGEPFSYEQYFGPGTRLTVT.

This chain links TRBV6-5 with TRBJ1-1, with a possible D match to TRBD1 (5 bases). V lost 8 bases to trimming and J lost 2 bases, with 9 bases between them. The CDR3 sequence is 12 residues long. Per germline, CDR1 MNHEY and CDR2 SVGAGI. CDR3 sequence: CASLDTNTEAFF. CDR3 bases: TGTGCCAGCTTGGACACCAACACTGAAGCTTTCTTT.

Written as DNA, the CDR3 is TGCGCCAGCTCCCGGGACAGGGAGGAGGGCGAGCAGTACTTC. As protein: CASSRDREEGEQYF. V and J are TRBV10-1 and TRBJ2-7; 9 bases are a match to TRBD1. CDR3 length equals 14 residues. CDR1 and CDR2 (germline): WNHNN, SYGVQD (reference sequence). V lost 8 bases and J lost 6; bases outside the gene matches: 11.